The 22 T cell receptor beta chains in this list originate from one sample, sequenced in a study of blood T cells in healthy people across ages. Through a sample-barcoded 5' primer and a J-beta primer mix, a second PCR was run for about 6 to 12 cycles. TCRdb independently ran MiXCR on the 5' RACE reads; one entry per CDR3 protein. This sample has roughly 1,800,000 distinct CDR3 sequences, with roughly 52% found just once. Material for sequencing was blood. Source of these receptors: a middle-aged woman in good health.

This clonotype has only a few counts. The J gene is TRBJ2-4, the V gene TRBV24-1; D remains ambiguous. The closer fit of TRBJ2-5 to the DNA end suggests the J call may be wrong. In germline, CDR1 is KGHDR, CDR2 SFDVKD. The CDR3 extends over 15 amino acids. The CDR3 region is CATSDPSASRETQYF. The CDR3 nucleotides are TGTGCCACCAGTGATCCGTCGGCCAGTCGGGAGACCCAGTACTTC.

V usage is TRBV20-1 and J usage is TRBJ1-2; D gene ambiguous. The CDR3 covers 15 residues. Germline values: CDR1 DFQATT, CDR2 SNEGSKA (reference sequence). Trimming pared 2 bases from V and 8 bases from J, leaving 21 bases between. For the CDR3, the DNA is TGCAGTGCTAGACCACCCGCGGGCGGTCAATGGGGCTACACCTTC. The encoded protein is CSARPPAGGQWGYTF.

This chain links TRBV20-1 with TRBJ1-5, with a possible D match to TRBD1 (6 bases). Germline CDR1 and CDR2: DFQATT and SNEGSKA (reference sequence). The V gene lost 4 bases and the J gene lost 3 bases, with 16 bases spanning the gap. The CDR3 covers 15 residues. The CDR3 loop is CSAIYQGTANQPQHF. The CDR3, as DNA: TGCAGTGCTATCTACCAGGGGACGGCCAATCAGCCCCAGCATTTT.

The chain joins TRBV2 to TRBJ2-5; TRBD2 aligns across 7 bases. The junction had 8 bases not matched to a gene; V was cut back by 6 bases and J by 1 base. Per germline, CDR1 SNHLY and CDR2 FYNNEI. This CDR3 is built from 15 residues. As DNA, the CDR3 is TGTGCCAGCAGCTCCATCGGCGGGAGCCAAGAGACCCAGTACTTC. As protein: CASSSIGGSQETQYF.

This clonotype was seen a handful of times. The CDR3 DNA follows: TGTGCCAGCAGCCAAGCCCCCATGGGGAGCTCCTACAATGAGCAGTTCTTC. Translating it yields CASSQAPMGSSYNEQFF. The J gene is TRBJ2-1, the V gene TRBV4-2; D possibly corresponds to TRBD2 (5 bases). This CDR3 contains 17 residues. V was cut by 1 base and J by 0 bases, with 13 bases left in between. Germline assignment: CDR1 LGHNA and CDR2 YNFKEQ.

This clonotype showed up just a few times. This sequence joins TRBV28 and TRBJ2-3, with D perhaps TRBD1 or TRBD2 (6 bases each). Between the trimmed V and J ends, which lost 5 bases and 1 base, there was a span of 13 bases. This CDR3 comprises 15 residues. Germline V gene sequence: CDR1 MDHEN, CDR2 SYDVKM. The CDR3 DNA reads TGTGCCAGCAGTCCAAGGGGGGCCGGCACAGATACGCAGTATTTT. This encodes CASSPRGAGTDTQYF.

J is TRBJ1-6 and V is TRBV11-1; TRBD1 is a possible D gene (5 bases). Germline V gene data show CDR1 as SGHAT and CDR2 as FQDESV (reference sequence). Trimming shortened V by 5 bases and J by 10 bases, and 30 bases separated the two germline ends. The length of the CDR3 is 19 residues. CDR3 loop: CASSLDARTSQPGGSPLHF. The CDR3 bases are TGTGCCAGCAGCCTAGACGCACGGACATCTCAACCCGGAGGGTCACCCCTCCACTTT.

The chain links TRBV20-1 to TRBJ2-5; 9 positions agree with TRBD1. V dropped 6 bases and J dropped 6; count of bases not matched to a gene: 11. The CDR3 is 14 residues long. Germline lookup yields CDR1 DFQATT and CDR2 SNEGSKA (reference sequence). For the CDR3, the DNA is TGCAGTGCAATCACCGGGACAGGGCACAAGACCCAGTACTTC. This sequence encodes CSAITGTGHKTQYF.

The rearrangement uses TRBV15 and TRBJ2-1; 7 bases are shared with TRBD2. Germline CDR1 is LNHNV and CDR2 is YYDKDF (reference sequence). J gave up 0 bases and V 1 base, and 3 bases lay outside the gene matches. The CDR3 length is 16 residues. CDR3 nucleotides: TGTGCCACCAGCAGAGGCGGCGGGAGCTCCTACAATGAGCAGTTCTTC. Amino acid sequence: CATSRGGGSSYNEQFF.

The CDR3 region has the DNA TGCAGCGTTGACCGCGGCAACTACAATGAGCAGTACTTC. Translated, it gives CSVDRGNYNEQYF. This chain joins TRBV29-1 and TRBJ2-1, with no clear D. With the DNA end fitting TRBJ2-7 better, the J assignment may be wrong. This CDR3 region has 13 residues. The germline V gene encodes CDR1 SQVTM and CDR2 ANQGSEA.

CDR3 residues: CASSSEGVGDFQETQYF. For the CDR3, the DNA is TGTGCCAGCAGCTCTGAAGGGGTTGGGGACTTCCAAGAGACCCAGTACTTC. The chain uses TRBV5-8 and TRBJ2-5; D perhaps matches TRBD2 (6 bases). Trimming took off 3 bases at V and 1 base at J, with 19 bases between the two ends. Germline CDR1 and CDR2: SGHTS and YDEGEE. This CDR3 has 17 residues.

The CDR3 bases are TGCGCCAGCAGCTTATTTATCAGGGGCACTGAAGCTTTCTTT. Translation: CASSLFIRGTEAFF. The rearrangement uses TRBV5-1 and TRBJ1-1; TRBD1 is a possible D gene (6 bases). Germline V gives CDR1 SGHRS, CDR2 YFSETQ. The V end was cut by 2 bases, the J end by 4 bases, with 12 bases between. The CDR3 totals 14 residues. The full variable domain, its missing parts supplied by reference TRBV5-1 and TRBJ1-1, is KAGVTQTPRYLIKTRGQQVTLSCSPISGHRSVSWYQQTPGQGLQFLFEYFSETQRNKGNFPGRFSGRQFSNSRSEMNVSTLELGDSALYLCASSLFIRGTEAFFGQGTRLTVV.

V usage is TRBV12-3 or TRBV12-4 and J usage is TRBJ2-1; 10 bases align to TRBD1. CDR3 length: 17 residues. With 6 bases clipped from V and 3 bases from J, the junction kept 11 bases outside the gene matches. CDR3 sequence: CASRATGGPRGYNEQFF. CDR3 DNA: TGTGCCAGCAGAGCGACAGGGGGCCCGAGGGGCTACAATGAGCAGTTCTTC.

The chain has TRBV11-2 and TRBJ2-5, with 9 bases identical to TRBD1. The germline gives CDR1 SGHAT, CDR2 FQNNGV. V trimming: 5 bases; J trimming: 6 bases; junction bases outside the gene matches: 16. CDR3 size: 17 residues. For the CDR3, the DNA is TGTGCCAGCAGCGGCACTCCGGGACAGGGTAGTACACAGACCCAGTACTTC. As protein: CASSGTPGQGSTQTQYF. The variable domain in full, completed from reference TRBV11-2 and TRBJ2-5, reads EAGVAQSPRYKIIEKRQSVAFWCNPISGHATLYWYQQILGQGPKLLIQFQNNGVVDDSQLPKDRFSAERLKGVDSTLKIQPAKLEDSAVYLCASSGTPGQGSTQTQYFGPGTRLLVL.

This clonotype showed up just once. The junction departs from the called germline gene at one end, perhaps through a read error. V and J are TRBV29-1 and TRBJ1-3; D gene unclear. CDR1 is SQVTM, CDR2 ANQGSEA, per germline. The CDR3 consists of 11 residues. CDR3 in amino acids: CGVIRGNTIYF. The CDR3 nucleotides read TGCGGCGTTATCCGAGGAAACACCATATATTTT.

The rearrangement uses TRBV6-1 and TRBJ2-1, with D perhaps matching TRBD1 (5 bases). The CDR3 spans 14 residues. The germline gives CDR1 MNHNS, CDR2 SASEGT. The CDR3 reads CASGRDSKYDEQFF. The CDR3 DNA sequence: TGTGCTTCGGGCCGAGACAGTAAGTACGATGAGCAGTTCTTC.

This clonotype has a handful of counts. The J gene is TRBJ2-4, the V gene TRBV29-1; 8 positions match TRBD1. The J segment lost 7 bases and the V segment lost 3 bases, leaving 2 bases of the junction unmatched. This CDR3 spans 12 amino acids. The V gene's germline CDR1 is SQVTM and CDR2 ANQGSEA. The CDR3 coding sequence is TGCAGCGTTGAGACAGGGGAGAACATTCAGTACTTC. This sequence encodes CSVETGENIQYF.

This clonotype was counted a single time. This chain connects TRBV15 to TRBJ1-1; D ambiguous. The CDR3 totals 15 residues. V was cut by 0 bases and J by 0 bases, with 8 bases left in between. Germline V gene data show CDR1 as LNHNV and CDR2 as YYDKDF (reference sequence). CDR3 protein: CATSRDRPMNTEAFF. The CDR3 bases are TGTGCCACCAGCAGAGACAGGCCCATGAACACTGAAGCTTTCTTT. The whole variable domain, remainder taken from reference TRBV15 and TRBJ1-1, is DAMVIQNPRYQVTQFGKPVTLSCSQTLNHNVMYWYQQKSSQAPKLLFHYYDKDFNNEADTPDNFQSRRPNTSFCFLDIRSPGLGDTAMYLCATSRDRPMNTEAFFGQGTRLTVV.

The chain joins TRBV7-2 to TRBJ2-1; 12 bases match TRBD2. V lost 1 base and J lost 5; bases outside the gene matches: 9. The CDR3 length is 18 residues. In germline, CDR1 is SGHTA, CDR2 FQGNSA. The CDR3 DNA reads as TGTGCCAGCAGCTTAGGGGTGACTAGCGGGGGACCCGACAATGAGCAGTTCTTC. Translating it yields CASSLGVTSGGPDNEQFF.

The J gene is TRBJ2-3, the V gene TRBV7-3; D remains ambiguous. The CDR3 extends over 13 amino acids. The V and J ends lost 5 bases and 3 bases respectively, with 9 bases between them. CDR1 is SGHTA and CDR2 is FQGTGA in the germline V gene. The CDR3 region is CASSALQTDTQYF. The CDR3 nucleotides are TGTGCCAGCAGCGCTCTTCAGACAGATACGCAGTATTTT.

The chain uses TRBV28 and TRBJ2-1, with 9 bases aligning to TRBD2. This CDR3 is 16 amino acids long. Germline V gives CDR1 MDHEN, CDR2 SYDVKM. Trimming cost V 0 bases and J 5 bases; bases outside gene matches: 5. The DNA of the CDR3 is TGTGCCAGCAGTTTATGGCGGGGGGGCCGGCACAATGAGCAGTTCTTC. Translation gives CASSLWRGGRHNEQFF.

This clonotype came up many times. The CDR3 protein is CASGGDYEQYF. CDR3 nucleotide sequence: TGTGCCAGCGGGGGGGACTACGAGCAGTACTTC. The chain couples TRBV9 to TRBJ2-7; TRBD2 agrees at 7 bases. The ends lost 7 bases at V and 3 bases at J; junction bases unmatched: 1. Germline CDR1 SGDLS, CDR2 YYNGEE. This CDR3 is 11 amino acids long.